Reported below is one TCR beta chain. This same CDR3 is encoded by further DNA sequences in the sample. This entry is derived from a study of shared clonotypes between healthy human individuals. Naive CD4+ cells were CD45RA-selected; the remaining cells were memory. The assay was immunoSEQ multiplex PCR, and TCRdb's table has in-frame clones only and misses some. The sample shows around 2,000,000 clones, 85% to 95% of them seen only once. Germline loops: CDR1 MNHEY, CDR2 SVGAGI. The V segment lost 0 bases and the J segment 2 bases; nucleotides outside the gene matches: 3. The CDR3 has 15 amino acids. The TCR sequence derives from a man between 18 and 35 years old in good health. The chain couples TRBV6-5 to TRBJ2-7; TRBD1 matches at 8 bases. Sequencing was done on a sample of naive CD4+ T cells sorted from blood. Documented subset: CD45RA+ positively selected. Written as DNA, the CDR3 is TGTGCCAGCAGTTACTCCGGGACAGGCACCTACGAGCAGTACTTC. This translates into CASSYSGTGTYEQYF.